The present T cell receptor beta chain was sequenced within a study of shared clonotypes between healthy human individuals. This CDR3 has 11 amino acids. CDR1 and CDR2 (germline): SGHAT, FQNNGV. This table comes from immunoSEQ multiplex PCR, and its TCRdb copy is limited to in-frame clones, with some not included. Altogether about 2 million clones are present, around 95% being singletons, with the ten largest covering 0.13%. The chain carries TRBV11-2 and TRBJ2-5; D unresolved. The J call is uncertain, as TRBJ2-7 better fits the DNA end. The sample taken for sequencing was naive CD4+ T cells sorted from blood. The subset: CD45RA+ positively selected. This receptor was taken from a young man in good health. CDR3 loop: CASSPMAEQYF. CDR3 coding DNA: TGTGCCAGCAGCCCAATGGCCGAGCAGTACTTC.